This entry features one TCR beta chain sequence. The target antigen is unknown. The data belong to a study of T-cell memory formation after mild COVID-19. TCRdb re-called the 5' RACE reads through MiXCR, storing one row per CDR3 protein. The table shows around 300,000 distinct CDR3 sequences, with about 13% occurring only once. Study observations and caveats: Cross-reactive memory seemingly joined, as some responding clones were found in pre-infection memory. Contracting clones from day 15 to 85 showed balanced CD4/CD8; later expanders favored CD4+. Second-wave clones reaching peak frequency on day 37 lacked confirmed SARS-CoV-2 specificity. Contracting CD4+ clones sat mainly in CM and EM; CD8+ in EMRA.

The germline gives CDR1 MNHNY, CDR2 SVGAGI (reference sequence). The CDR3 runs to 14 residues. Between the trimmed V and J ends, which lost 6 bases and 4 bases, there was a span of 14 bases. The sample comprised PBMCs or a T cell subset sorted from them (not recorded which). The source is a man between 18 and 35 years old who had mild COVID-19 (a few samples of this study predate the infection). Cell type and time point are not known. The J gene is TRBJ2-3, the V gene TRBV6-6, with D hard to call. CDR3 in DNA: TGTGCCAGCAGATCGGGCTTGGCAGCAGATACGCAGTATTTT. This codes for CASRSGLAADTQYF.